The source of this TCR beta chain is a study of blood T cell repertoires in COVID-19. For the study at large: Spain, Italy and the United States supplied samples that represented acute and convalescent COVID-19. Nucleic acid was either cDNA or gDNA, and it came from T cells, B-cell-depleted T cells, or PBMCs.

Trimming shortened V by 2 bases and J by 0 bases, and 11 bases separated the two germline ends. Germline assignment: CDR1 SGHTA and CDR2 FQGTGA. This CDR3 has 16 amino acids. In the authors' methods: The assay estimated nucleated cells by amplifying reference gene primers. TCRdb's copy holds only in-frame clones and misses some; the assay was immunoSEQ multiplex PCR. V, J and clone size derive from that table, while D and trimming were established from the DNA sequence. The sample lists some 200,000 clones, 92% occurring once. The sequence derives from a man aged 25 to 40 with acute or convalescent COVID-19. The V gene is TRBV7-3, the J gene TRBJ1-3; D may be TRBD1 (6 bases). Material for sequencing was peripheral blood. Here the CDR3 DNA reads TGTGCCAGCAGCTTAGGGGGCCCTGGCTCTGGAAACACCATATATTTT. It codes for CASSLGGPGSGNTIYF.